This TCR beta chain was captured in a study of CD8 T cells in Susac syndrome. Study findings and constraints: An acknowledgment was made by the study that its TCR sequencing and HLA analysis involved relatively few individuals.

The germline CDR1 and CDR2 sequences are KGHDR and SFDVKD. Trimming removed 3 bases at V and 5 bases at J, with 11 bases between. This CDR3 region has 14 residues. On this clonotype itself: What it binds is not known.

Negative magnetic isolation gave CD8+ and CD4+ cells; FACS enriched CD8+ TEMRA. Random hexamers were used to reverse transcribe an amount of roughly 0.45 to 1 ug RNA. Each CDR3 protein gets one entry after TCRdb re-called the immunoSEQ multiplex PCR reads with MiXCR. The sample holds about 250,000 distinct CDR3 sequences, about 93% seen once. Sequencing used CD4+ T cells from PBMCs. The V gene is TRBV24-1, the J gene TRBJ2-3; D is uncertain. The clonotype originates from a human donor with multiple sclerosis. The CDR3 reads CATSDGVGIDTQYF. The CDR3 nucleotides read TGTGCCACCAGTGATGGGGTCGGAATAGATACGCAGTATTTT.